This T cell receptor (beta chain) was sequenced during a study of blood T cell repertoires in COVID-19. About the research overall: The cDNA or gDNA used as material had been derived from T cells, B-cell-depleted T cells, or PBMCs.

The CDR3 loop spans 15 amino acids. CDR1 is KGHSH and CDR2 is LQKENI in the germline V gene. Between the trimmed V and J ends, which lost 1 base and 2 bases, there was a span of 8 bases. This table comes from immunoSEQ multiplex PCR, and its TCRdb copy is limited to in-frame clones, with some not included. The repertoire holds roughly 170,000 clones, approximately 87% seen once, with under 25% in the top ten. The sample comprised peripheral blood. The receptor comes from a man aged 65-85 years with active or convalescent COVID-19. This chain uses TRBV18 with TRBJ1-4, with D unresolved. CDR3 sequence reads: CASSPLGATNEKLFF. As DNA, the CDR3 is TGTGCCAGCTCACCACTAGGAGCTACTAATGAAAAACTGTTTTTT.